This TCR beta chain was captured by sequencing in a study of blood T cell repertoires in COVID-19. Study as a whole: Samples representing acute and convalescent COVID-19 were sourced from the United States, Italy and Spain.

Profiled with immunoSEQ multiplex PCR; TCRdb holds only in-frame clones, not every one. The profile shows around 180,000 clones, around 67% of them singletons. The CDR3 extends over 14 amino acids. From germline, CDR1 is SGHRS and CDR2 YFSETQ. J lost 5 bases, V lost 3 bases, and 6 bases had no gene match. This clone appeared a few times. Specimen: peripheral blood. The J gene is TRBJ2-7, the V gene TRBV5-1; TRBD1 matches at 9 bases. The TCR sequence derives from a woman of 80 years or more with acute or convalescent COVID-19. The CDR3 nucleotides are TGCGCCAGCAGCTACCGGGACAGGGACGACGAGCAGTACTTC. Encoded protein: CASSYRDRDDEQYF.